Listed below are T cell receptor beta chains from one sample, sequenced in a study of OX40 agonist ivuxolimab in advanced cancers. Assay used: immunoSEQ multiplex PCR; TCRdb lists only in-frame clones, some missing. The repertoire holds 35,000 to 45,000 clones, more than 80% seen once, with approximately 4.6% in the top ten. This specimen was CD4+ or CD8+ T cells sorted from blood, taken in a trial of the OX40 agonist ivuxolimab. These receptors originate from an adult with an advanced solid tumor such as melanoma, head and neck, liver or kidney cancer. Each CDR3 is given with its conserved first and last residue. Fields, in order: V gene, D gene, J gene, clone size, CDR3 DNA, CDR3 protein. A D gene is named only where the DNA matches it firmly. A row's size may be missing; if present it is once, few, many or a size class.

TRBV18	-	TRBJ2-3	-	TGTGCCAGCTCCCCCTACGACACAGATACGCAGTATTTT	CASSPYDTDTQYF
TRBV28	TRBD1	TRBJ2-2	-	TGTGCCAGCAGTTCAGGGGGAGTAACCGGGGAGCTGTTTTTT	CASSSGGVTGELFF
TRBV30	TRBD2	TRBJ2-1	-	TGTGCCTGGAGTCACAACACGGGGGGAGGTAGGCAGTTCTTC	CAWSHNTGGGRQFF
TRBV9	-	TRBJ2-2	-	TGTGCCAGCAGCGACCTCAAGAACGGGATCACCGGGGAGCTGTTTTTT	CASSDLKNGITGELFF
TRBV6-6	-	TRBJ1-1	-	TGTGCCAGCAGTTACTCGAACACTGAAGCTTTCTTT	CASSYSNTEAFF
TRBV19	-	TRBJ1-6	once	TGTGCCAGTAGTAGCCACAGCGATTCACCCCTCCACTTT	CASSSHSDSPLHF
TRBV4-2	-	TRBJ2-2	-	TGTGCCAGCAGCCTCGTAAGCAGGACTAAGAACACCGGGGAGCTGTTTTTT	CASSLVSRTKNTGELFF
TRBV7-9	-	TRBJ1-1	-	TGTGCCAGCAGCTTAGAACAGAACACTGAAGCTTTCTTT	CASSLEQNTEAFF
TRBV7-9	TRBD1	TRBJ1-5	-	TGTGCCAGCAGCCGCGGGACAGAGAATCAGCCCCAGCATTTT	CASSRGTENQPQHF
TRBV28	-	TRBJ2-3	-	TGTGCCAGCAGTCCCTTTCTACAGACGCAGTATTTT	CASSPFLQTQYF
TRBV2	-	TRBJ2-5	-	TGTGCCAGCCGAACTCAGGGTTTTCAGGAGACCCAGTACTTC	CASRTQGFQETQYF
TRBV29-1	TRBD1	TRBJ2-1	-	TGCAGCGTTGACGACAGGGCGTTTAGAAATGAGCAGTTCTTC	CSVDDRAFRNEQFF
TRBV11-1	TRBD1	TRBJ1-2	-	TGTGCCAGCAGCTTCGAGACAGGGAGTTATGGCTACACCTTC	CASSFETGSYGYTF
TRBV6-5	-	TRBJ1-1	-	TGTGCCAGCAGTTACTCGGGAACCATGAACACTGAAGCTTTCTTT	CASSYSGTMNTEAFF
TRBV14	-	TRBJ2-2	-	TGTGCCAGCAGCCCCCGAAGCACGAACACCGGGGAGCTGTTTTTT	CASSPRSTNTGELFF
TRBV5-1	TRBD1	TRBJ2-2	-	TGCGCCAGCAGCTTGGACCAGGGGGCCATCGGGGAGCTGTTTTTT	CASSLDQGAIGELFF
TRBV6-5	TRBD2	TRBJ2-5	-	TGTGCCAGCAACCGAGCGGGAGGGACCCAGTACTTC	CASNRAGGTQYF
TRBV10-3	TRBD2	TRBJ2-5	-	TGTGCCACCACGCCTAGCGGGATTGAAGAGACCCAGTACTTC	CATTPSGIEETQYF
TRBV6-5	-	TRBJ1-2	few	TGTGCCAGCAGTTACTCGCCAGTATCCTATGGCTACACCTTC	CASSYSPVSYGYTF
TRBV5-6	TRBD2	TRBJ2-3	once	TGTGCCAGCAGCTTCAGTTCAGGCGGGAGGCAAGATACGCAGTATTTT	CASSFSSGGRQDTQYF
TRBV30	-	TRBJ2-6	-	TGTGCCTGGAAATACTCTGGGGCCAACGTCCTGACTTTC	CAWKYSGANVLTF
TRBV6-5	-	TRBJ1-2	few	TGTGCCAGCAGGGAGACTGCACATCGGGATGGCTACACCTTC	CASRETAHRDGYTF